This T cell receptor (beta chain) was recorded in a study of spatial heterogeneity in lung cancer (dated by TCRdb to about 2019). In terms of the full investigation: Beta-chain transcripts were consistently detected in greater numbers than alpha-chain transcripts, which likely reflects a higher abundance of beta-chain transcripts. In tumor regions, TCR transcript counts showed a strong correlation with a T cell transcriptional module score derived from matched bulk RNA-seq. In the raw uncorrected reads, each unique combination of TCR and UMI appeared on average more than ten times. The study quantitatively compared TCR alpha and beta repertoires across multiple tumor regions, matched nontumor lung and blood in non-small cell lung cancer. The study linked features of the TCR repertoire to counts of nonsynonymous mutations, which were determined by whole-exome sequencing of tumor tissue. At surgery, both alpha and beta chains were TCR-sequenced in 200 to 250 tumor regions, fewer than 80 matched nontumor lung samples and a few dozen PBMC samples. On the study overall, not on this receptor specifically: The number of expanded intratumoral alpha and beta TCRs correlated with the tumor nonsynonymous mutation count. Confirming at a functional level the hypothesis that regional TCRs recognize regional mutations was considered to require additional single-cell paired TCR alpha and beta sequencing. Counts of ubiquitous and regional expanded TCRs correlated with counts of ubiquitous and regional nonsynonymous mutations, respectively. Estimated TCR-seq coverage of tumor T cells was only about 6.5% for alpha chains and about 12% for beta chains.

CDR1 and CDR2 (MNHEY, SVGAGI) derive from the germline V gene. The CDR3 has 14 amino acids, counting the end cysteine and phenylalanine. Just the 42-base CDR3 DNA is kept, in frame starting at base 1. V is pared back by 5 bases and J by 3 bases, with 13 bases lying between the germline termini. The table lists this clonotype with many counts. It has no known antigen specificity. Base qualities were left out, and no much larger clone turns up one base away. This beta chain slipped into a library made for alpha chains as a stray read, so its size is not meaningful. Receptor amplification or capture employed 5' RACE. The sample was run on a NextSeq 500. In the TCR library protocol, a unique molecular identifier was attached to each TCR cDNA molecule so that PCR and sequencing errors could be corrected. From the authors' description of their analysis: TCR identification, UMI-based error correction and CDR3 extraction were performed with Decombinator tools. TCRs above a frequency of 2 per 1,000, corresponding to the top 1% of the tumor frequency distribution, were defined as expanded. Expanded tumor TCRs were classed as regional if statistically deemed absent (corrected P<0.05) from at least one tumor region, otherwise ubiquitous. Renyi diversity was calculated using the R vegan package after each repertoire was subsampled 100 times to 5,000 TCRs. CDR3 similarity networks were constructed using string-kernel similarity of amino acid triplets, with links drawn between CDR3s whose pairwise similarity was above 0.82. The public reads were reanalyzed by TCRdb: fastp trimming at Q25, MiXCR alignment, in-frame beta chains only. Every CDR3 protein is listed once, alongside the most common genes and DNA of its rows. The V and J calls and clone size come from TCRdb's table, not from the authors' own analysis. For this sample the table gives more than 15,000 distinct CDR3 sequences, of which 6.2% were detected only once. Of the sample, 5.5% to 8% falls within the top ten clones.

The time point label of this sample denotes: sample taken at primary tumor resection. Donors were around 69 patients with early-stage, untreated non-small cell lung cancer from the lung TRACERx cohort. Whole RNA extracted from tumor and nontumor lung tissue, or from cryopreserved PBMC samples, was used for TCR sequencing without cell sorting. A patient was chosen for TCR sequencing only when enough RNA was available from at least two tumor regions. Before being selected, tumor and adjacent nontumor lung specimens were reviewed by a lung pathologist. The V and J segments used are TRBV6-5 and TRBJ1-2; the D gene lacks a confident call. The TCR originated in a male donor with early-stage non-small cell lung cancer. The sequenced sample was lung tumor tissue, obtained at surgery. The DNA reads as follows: TGTGCCAGCAGTCCCAGCGGGTCAGACTATGGCTACACCTTC. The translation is CASSPSGSDYGYTF.